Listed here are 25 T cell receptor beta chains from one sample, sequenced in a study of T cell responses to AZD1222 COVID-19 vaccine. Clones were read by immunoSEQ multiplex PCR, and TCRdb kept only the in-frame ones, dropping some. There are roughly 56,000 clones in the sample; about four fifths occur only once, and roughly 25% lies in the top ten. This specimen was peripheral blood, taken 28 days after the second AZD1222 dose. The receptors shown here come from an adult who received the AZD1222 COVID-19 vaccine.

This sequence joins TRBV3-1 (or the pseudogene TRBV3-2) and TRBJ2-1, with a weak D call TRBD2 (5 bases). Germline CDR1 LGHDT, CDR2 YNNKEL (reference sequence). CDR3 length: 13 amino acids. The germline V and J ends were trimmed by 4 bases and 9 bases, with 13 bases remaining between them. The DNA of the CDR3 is TGTGCCAGCAGCCGTGTGACGGGATTTGAGCAGTTCTTC. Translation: CASSRVTGFEQFF.

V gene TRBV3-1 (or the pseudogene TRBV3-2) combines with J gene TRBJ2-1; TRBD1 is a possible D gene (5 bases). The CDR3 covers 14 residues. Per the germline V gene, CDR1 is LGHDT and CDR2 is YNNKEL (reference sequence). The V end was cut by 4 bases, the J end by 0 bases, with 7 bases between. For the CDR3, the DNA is TGTGCCAGCAGCCTTCAGGGCTCCTACAATGAGCAGTTCTTC. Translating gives CASSLQGSYNEQFF.

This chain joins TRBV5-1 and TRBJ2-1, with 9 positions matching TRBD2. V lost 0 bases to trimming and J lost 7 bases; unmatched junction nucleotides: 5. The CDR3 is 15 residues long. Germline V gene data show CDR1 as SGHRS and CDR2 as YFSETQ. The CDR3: CASSLAAGGPNEQFF. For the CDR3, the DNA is TGCGCCAGCAGCTTGGCGGCGGGAGGGCCAAATGAGCAGTTCTTC.

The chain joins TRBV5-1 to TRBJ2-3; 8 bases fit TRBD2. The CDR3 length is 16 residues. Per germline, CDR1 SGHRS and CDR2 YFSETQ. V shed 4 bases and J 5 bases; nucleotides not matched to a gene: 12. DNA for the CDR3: TGCGCCAGCAGCCCGGAGGGCGGGAGGAAGGGAGATACGCAGTATTTT. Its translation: CASSPEGGRKGDTQYF.

The CDR3 is CASSPSSEGEQYF. Here the CDR3 DNA reads TGCGCCAGCAGCCCCTCATCGGAAGGCGAGCAGTACTTC. The rearrangement joins TRBV5-1 to TRBJ2-7; no reliable D call. Germline CDR1 reads SGHRS; CDR2 reads YFSETQ. The CDR3 sequence is 13 residues long. Trimming took off 4 bases at V and 6 bases at J, with 14 bases between the two ends.

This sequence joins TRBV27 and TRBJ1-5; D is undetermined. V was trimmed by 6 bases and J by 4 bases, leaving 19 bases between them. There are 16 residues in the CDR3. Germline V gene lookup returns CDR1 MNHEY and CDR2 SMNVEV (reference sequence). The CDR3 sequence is CASSRFGNTKNQPQHF. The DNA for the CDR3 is TGTGCCAGCAGCCGATTCGGTAACACAAAGAATCAGCCCCAGCATTTT.

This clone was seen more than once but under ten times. CDR3 loop: CASSSAEGRGGYTF. The CDR3 nucleotides are TGTGCCAGCAGTTCCGCCGAGGGACGGGGCGGCTACACCTTC. The J gene is TRBJ1-2, the V gene TRBV28, with TRBD1 as a possible D gene (5 bases). The CDR3 covers 14 residues. V shed 4 bases and J shed 8 bases, with 17 bases lying between them. Germline CDR1 reads MDHEN; CDR2 reads SYDVKM.

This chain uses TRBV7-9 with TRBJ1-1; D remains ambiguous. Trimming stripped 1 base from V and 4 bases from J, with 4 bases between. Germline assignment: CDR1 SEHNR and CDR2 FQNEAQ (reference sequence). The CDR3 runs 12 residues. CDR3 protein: CASSLVATEAFF. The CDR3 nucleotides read TGTGCCAGCAGCTTAGTGGCCACTGAAGCTTTCTTT. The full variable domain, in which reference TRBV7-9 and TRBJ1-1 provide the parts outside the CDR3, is DTGVSQNPRHKITKRGQNVTFRCDPISEHNRLYWYRQTLGQGPEFLTYFQNEAQLEKSRLLSDRFSAERPKGSFSTLEIQRTEQGDSAMYLCASSLVATEAFFGQGTRLTVV.

This chain's CDR3 is CASSFGTSGMLEQYF. The CDR3 DNA reads as TGTGCCAGCAGCTTCGGTACTAGCGGGATGCTCGAGCAGTACTTC. This sequence joins TRBV7-9 and TRBJ2-7, with 10 bases that match TRBD2. The germline V gene encodes CDR1 SEHNR and CDR2 FQNEAQ (reference sequence). Germline trimming cut 3 bases from V and 6 bases from J; bases unmatched to any gene: 8. CDR3 size: 15 residues. The whole variable domain, filled in from reference TRBV7-9 and TRBJ2-7, reads DTGVSQNPRHKITKRGQNVTFRCDPISEHNRLYWYRQTLGQGPEFLTYFQNEAQLEKSRLLSDRFSAERPKGSFSTLEIQRTEQGDSAMYLCASSFGTSGMLEQYFGPGTRLTVT.

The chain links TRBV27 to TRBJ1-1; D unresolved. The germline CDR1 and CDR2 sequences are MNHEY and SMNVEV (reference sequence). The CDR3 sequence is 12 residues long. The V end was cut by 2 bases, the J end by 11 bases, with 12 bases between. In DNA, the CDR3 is TGTGCCAGCAGTTTACGGTGGGTAGGTGCTTTCTTT. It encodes CASSLRWVGAFF.

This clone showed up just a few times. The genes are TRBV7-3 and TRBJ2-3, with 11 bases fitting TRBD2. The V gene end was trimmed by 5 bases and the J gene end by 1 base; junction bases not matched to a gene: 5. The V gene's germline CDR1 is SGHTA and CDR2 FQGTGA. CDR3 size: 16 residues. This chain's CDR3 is CASSPGLAGGTDTQYF. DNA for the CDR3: TGTGCCAGCAGCCCTGGACTAGCGGGTGGCACAGATACGCAGTATTTT.

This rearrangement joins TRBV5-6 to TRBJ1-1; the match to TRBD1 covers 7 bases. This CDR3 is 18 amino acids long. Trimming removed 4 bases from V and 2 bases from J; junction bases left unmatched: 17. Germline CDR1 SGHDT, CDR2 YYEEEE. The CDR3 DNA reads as TGTGCCAGCAGCCCGAAGAGGACAGGAAAGAGCCTAAACACTGAAGCTTTCTTT. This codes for CASSPKRTGKSLNTEAFF.

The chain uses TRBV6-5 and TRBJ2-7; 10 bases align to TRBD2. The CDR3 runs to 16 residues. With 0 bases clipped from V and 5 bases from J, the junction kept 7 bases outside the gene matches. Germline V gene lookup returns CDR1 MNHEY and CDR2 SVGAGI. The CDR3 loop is CASSYSPSGRAHEQYF. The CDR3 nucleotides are TGTGCCAGCAGTTACTCGCCGAGCGGGAGGGCCCACGAGCAGTACTTC.

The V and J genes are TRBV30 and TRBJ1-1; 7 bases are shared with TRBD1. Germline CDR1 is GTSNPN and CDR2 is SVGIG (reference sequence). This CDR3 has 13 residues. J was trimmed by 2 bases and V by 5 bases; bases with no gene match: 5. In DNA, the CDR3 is TGTGCCTGGGATACAGGGGTCAACACTGAAGCTTTCTTT. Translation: CAWDTGVNTEAFF.

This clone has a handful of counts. As DNA, the CDR3 is TGTGCCAGCAGCCAAGCGACAGGGGGAACGGGGCAAGAGACCCAGTACTTC. Translated, it gives CASSQATGGTGQETQYF. The chain recombines TRBV4-2 with TRBJ2-5; TRBD1 aligns across 9 bases. Per germline, CDR1 LGHNA and CDR2 YNFKEQ. V shed 1 base, J shed 2 bases, and the junction held 8 bases outside the gene matches. The CDR3 totals 17 residues.

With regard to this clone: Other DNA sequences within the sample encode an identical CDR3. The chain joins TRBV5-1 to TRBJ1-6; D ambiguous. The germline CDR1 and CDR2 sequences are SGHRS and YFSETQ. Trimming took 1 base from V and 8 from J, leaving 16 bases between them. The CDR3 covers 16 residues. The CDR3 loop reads CASSLSSILLDSPLHF. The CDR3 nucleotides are TGCGCCAGCAGCTTGTCGTCTATTCTCTTGGATTCACCCCTCCACTTT.

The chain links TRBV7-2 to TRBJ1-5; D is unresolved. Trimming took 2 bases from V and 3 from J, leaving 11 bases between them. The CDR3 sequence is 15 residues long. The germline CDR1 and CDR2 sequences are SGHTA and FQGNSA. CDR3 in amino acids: CASSLRRAFNQPQHF. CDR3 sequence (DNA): TGTGCCAGCAGCTTACGACGGGCATTCAATCAGCCCCAGCATTTT.

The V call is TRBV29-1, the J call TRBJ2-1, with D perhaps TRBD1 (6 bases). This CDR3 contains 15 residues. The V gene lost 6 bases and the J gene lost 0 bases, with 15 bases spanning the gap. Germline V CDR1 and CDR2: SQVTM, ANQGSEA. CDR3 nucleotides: TGCAGCGTCCGTCAAGGACAGTTCTCCTACAATGAGCAGTTCTTC. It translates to CSVRQGQFSYNEQFF.

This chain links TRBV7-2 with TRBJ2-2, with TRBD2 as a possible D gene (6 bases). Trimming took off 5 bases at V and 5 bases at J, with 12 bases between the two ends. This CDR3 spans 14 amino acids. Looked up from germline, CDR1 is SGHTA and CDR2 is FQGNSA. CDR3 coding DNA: TGTGCCAGCAGCCGGACTATAGAAACCGGGGAGCTGTTTTTT. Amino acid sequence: CASSRTIETGELFF. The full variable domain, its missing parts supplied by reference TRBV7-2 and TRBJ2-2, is GAGVSQSPSNKVTEKGKDVELRCDPISGHTALYWYRQSLGQGLEFLIYFQGNSAPDKSGLPSDRFSAERTGGSVSTLTIQRTQQEDSAVYLCASSRTIETGELFFGEGSRLTVL.

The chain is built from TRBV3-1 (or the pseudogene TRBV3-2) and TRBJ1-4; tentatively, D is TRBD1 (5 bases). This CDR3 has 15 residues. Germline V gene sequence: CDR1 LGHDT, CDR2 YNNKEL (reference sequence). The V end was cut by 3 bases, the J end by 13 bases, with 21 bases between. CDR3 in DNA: TGTGCCAGCAGCCACTTAGGGGAGTTGCGAGGTGCACTGTTTTTT. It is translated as CASSHLGELRGALFF.

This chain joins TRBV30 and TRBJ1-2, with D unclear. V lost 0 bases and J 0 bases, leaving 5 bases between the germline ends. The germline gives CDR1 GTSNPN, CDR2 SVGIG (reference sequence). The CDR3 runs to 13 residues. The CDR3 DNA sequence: TGTGCCTGGAGTGTTGCACCTAACTATGGCTACACCTTC. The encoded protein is CAWSVAPNYGYTF.

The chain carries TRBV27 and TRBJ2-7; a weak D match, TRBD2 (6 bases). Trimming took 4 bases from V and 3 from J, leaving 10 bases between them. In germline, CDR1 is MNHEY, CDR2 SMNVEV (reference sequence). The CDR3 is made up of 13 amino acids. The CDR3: CASSWVGGYEQYF. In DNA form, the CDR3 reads TGTGCCAGCAGTTGGGTGGGGGGCTACGAGCAGTACTTC.

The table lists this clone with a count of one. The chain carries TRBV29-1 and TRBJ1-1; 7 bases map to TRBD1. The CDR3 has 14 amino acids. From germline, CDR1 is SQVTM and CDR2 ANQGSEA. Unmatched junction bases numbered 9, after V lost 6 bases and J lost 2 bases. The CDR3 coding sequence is TGCAGCGTCCGCTCAAGGGGGCCCAACACTGAAGCTTTCTTT. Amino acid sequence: CSVRSRGPNTEAFF. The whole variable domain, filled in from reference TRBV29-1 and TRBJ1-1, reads SAVISQKPSRDICQRGTSLTIQCQVDSQVTMMFWYRQQPGQSLTLIATANQGSEATYESGFVIDKFPISRPNLTFSTLTVSNMSPEDSSIYLCSVRSRGPNTEAFFGQGTRLTVV.

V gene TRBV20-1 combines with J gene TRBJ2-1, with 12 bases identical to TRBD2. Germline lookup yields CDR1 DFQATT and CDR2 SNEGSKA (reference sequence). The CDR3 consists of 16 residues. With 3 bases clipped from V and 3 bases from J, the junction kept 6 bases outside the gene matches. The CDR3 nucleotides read TGCAGTGCTAGTCCTAGCGGGAGGGGAGTCTACAATGAGCAGTTCTTC. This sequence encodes CSASPSGRGVYNEQFF.

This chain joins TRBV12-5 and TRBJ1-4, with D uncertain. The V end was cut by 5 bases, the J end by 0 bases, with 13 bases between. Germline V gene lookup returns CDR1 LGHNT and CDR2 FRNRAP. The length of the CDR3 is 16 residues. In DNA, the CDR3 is TGTGCTAGTGGTCCCCCTCTGTATTCAACTAATGAAAAACTGTTTTTT. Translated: CASGPPLYSTNEKLFF.